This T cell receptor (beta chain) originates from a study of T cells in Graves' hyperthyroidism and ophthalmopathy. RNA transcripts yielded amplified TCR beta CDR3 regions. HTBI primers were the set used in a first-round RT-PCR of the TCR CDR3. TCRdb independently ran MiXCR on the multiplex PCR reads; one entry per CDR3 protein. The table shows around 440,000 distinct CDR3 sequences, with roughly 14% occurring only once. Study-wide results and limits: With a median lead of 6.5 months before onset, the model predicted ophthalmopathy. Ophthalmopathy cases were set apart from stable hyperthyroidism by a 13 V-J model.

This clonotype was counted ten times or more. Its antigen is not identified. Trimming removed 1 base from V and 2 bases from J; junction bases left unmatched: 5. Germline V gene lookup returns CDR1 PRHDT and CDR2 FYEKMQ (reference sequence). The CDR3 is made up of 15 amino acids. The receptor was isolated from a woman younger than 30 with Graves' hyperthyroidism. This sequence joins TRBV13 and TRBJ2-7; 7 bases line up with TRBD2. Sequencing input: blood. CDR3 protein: CASSLDSREPYEQYF. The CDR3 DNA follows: TGTGCCAGCAGCTTAGACTCGCGGGAGCCCTACGAGCAGTACTTC.